This TCR beta chain originates from a study of cytomegalovirus exposure and HLA in healthy donors. The primer mix had 60 Vbeta and 13 Jbeta primers. TCRdb's table, derived via immunoSEQ multiplex PCR, lists solely in-frame clones and lacks some. The sample holds over 150,000 clones; about four fifths are singletons and the top ten take approximately 2.9%. The CDR3 loop spans 15 amino acids. Germline V gives CDR1 MGHDK, CDR2 SYGVNS. Trimming cost V 11 bases and J 3 bases, with 22 bases left between them. General study findings and limits: Most CMV-associated TCR beta chains were later found to appear HLA-restricted.

Regarding this clone: Its target is not known.

This clonotype was obtained from a male donor in good health and CMV-seronegative. The rearrangement links TRBV25-1 to TRBJ1-2; D is perhaps TRBD1 (6 bases). The material sequenced was PBMCs. As DNA, the CDR3 is TGTGCCGGAAACTTAGACAGGAGCGGTGACTATGGCTACACCTTC. This encodes CAGNLDRSGDYGYTF.